These T cell receptor beta chains were read from a single sample in a study of cytomegalovirus exposure and HLA in healthy donors. TCRdb's table, derived via immunoSEQ multiplex PCR, lists solely in-frame clones and lacks some. The data hold approximately 100,000 clones, with about two thirds observed a single time. The material sequenced was PBMCs. The source of these receptors is a boy under 18 in good health and CMV-seronegative. Each CDR3 is given with its conserved first and last residue. Each record gives: clone size, J gene, V gene, D gene, CDR3 length, CDR3 protein, CDR3 DNA. A D gene is named only where the DNA matches it firmly. The size entry is marked missing in some rows and otherwise reads once, few, many or a size class.

>NA|TRBJ1-5|TRBV27|NA|15
CASSPRGGVNQPQHF
TGTGCCAGCAGTCCCCGGGGAGGGGTAAATCAGCCCCAGCATTTT
>NA|TRBJ1-1|TRBV6-5|NA|12
CASSLRGAEAFF
TGTGCCAGCAGTCTTCGGGGGGCTGAAGCTTTCTTT
>NA|TRBJ1-2|TRBV9|NA|12
CASSVEGVSYTF
TGTGCCAGCAGCGTAGAAGGGGTTAGCTACACCTTC
>once|TRBJ2-1|TRBV28|TRBD2|20
CASSLILATNRGGTYNEQFF
TGTGCCAGCAGTTTAATCCTAGCGACAAACCGGGGGGGTACCTACAATGAGCAGTTCTTC
>NA|TRBJ1-2|TRBV6-5|NA|13
CASSQTQGNGYTF
TGTGCCAGCAGCCAAACTCAGGGGAATGGCTACACCTTC
>few|TRBJ2-7|TRBV27|NA|11
CASSLGQRSYF
TGTGCCAGCAGTTTAGGACAGAGATCGTACTTC
>few|TRBJ1-5|TRBV19|NA|17
CASSIIPDSRGNQPQHF
TGTGCCAGTAGTATAATCCCGGACAGTAGGGGCAATCAGCCCCAGCATTTT
>NA|TRBJ2-7|TRBV28|TRBD1|16
CASSLLLRGTGTEQYF
TGTGCCAGCAGTTTATTATTACGAGGGACAGGGACCGAGCAGTACTTC
>once|TRBJ2-1|TRBV7-9|TRBD1|16
CASSVNRGSSYNEQFF
TGTGCCAGCAGCGTGAACAGGGGCAGCTCCTACAATGAGCAGTTCTTC
>NA|TRBJ1-2|TRBV4-3|NA|14
CASSPERGSYGYTF
TGCGCCAGCAGCCCCGAGAGAGGTTCCTATGGCTACACCTTC
>NA|TRBJ2-2|TRBV10-3|TRBD2|13
CAISRLAPGELFF
TGTGCCATCAGTCGACTAGCTCCCGGGGAGCTGTTTTTT
>few|TRBJ1-5|TRBV27|NA|12
CASSPRGQPQHF
TGTGCCAGCAGTCCGCGGGGACAGCCCCAGCATTTT
>NA|TRBJ2-5|TRBV30|TRBD2|14
CASQQENGGETQYF
TGTGCCTCTCAGCAAGAGAACGGGGGGGAGACCCAGTACTTC
>NA|TRBJ1-1|TRBV28|NA|12
CASSFAGTEAFF
TGTGCCAGCAGTTTTGCGGGAACTGAAGCTTTCTTT
>NA|TRBJ1-2|TRBV30|NA|13
CAWSVGDFYGYTF
TGTGCCTGGAGTGTAGGGGACTTTTATGGCTACACCTTC
>NA|TRBJ2-1|TRBV7-9|TRBD1|15
CASSLGDRGENARLF
TGTGCCAGCAGCTTAGGGGACAGGGGTGAAAATGCGCGTCTCTTC
>NA|TRBJ2-2|TRBV2|TRBD2|12
CASAAGPGELFF
TGTGCCAGCGCAGCGGGGCCCGGGGAGCTGTTTTTT
>NA|TRBJ1-5|TRBV5-6|NA|17
CASSLVSTGGDYQPQHF
TGTGCCAGCAGCTTGGTTTCGACGGGGGGGGATTATCAGCCCCAGCATTTT
>NA|TRBJ2-1|TRBV2|TRBD2|11
CASAGGNEQFF
TGTGCCAGCGCGGGGGGGAATGAGCAGTTCTTC
>NA|TRBJ1-2|TRBV19|TRBD1|14
CASSIWGTGETYTF
TGTGCCAGTAGTATTTGGGGGACAGGGGAAACCTACACCTTC
>NA|TRBJ2-6|TRBV7-2|TRBD2|18
CASSPRRLAQTGANVLTF
TGTGCCAGCAGCCCCCGAAGACTAGCCCAGACTGGGGCCAACGTCCTGACTTTC
>NA|TRBJ1-1|TRBV4-1|NA|18
CASSQERVKGGLHTEAFF
TGCGCCAGCAGCCAAGAGAGGGTAAAGGGAGGACTCCACACTGAAGCTTTCTTT
>NA|TRBJ2-3|TRBV9|TRBD2|12
CASSTSGITQYF
TGTGCCAGCAGCACCAGCGGGATTACGCAGTATTTT
>NA|TRBJ2-6|TRBV15|TRBD1|17
CATSRKQGAGGANVLTF
TGTGCCACCAGCAGAAAACAGGGGGCGGGAGGGGCCAACGTCCTGACTTTC
>few|TRBJ2-7|TRBV11-3|NA|16
CASSLDGGTAFIEQYF
TGTGCCAGCAGCTTAGATGGGGGGACTGCCTTTATCGAGCAGTACTTC
>NA|TRBJ1-1|TRBV5-1|TRBD1|13
CASSRDSNTEAFF
TGCGCCAGTTCCCGGGACAGCAACACTGAAGCTTTCTTT
>NA|TRBJ1-2|TRBV25-1|NA|13
CASSSWGFYGYTF
TGTGCCAGCAGTTCGTGGGGCTTCTATGGCTACACCTTC
>few|TRBJ1-2|TRBV28|TRBD1|16
CASSPTGGTGGYGYTF
TGTGCCAGCAGTCCCACCGGAGGGACAGGCGGTTATGGCTACACCTTC
>NA|TRBJ2-5|TRBV5-1|NA|15
CASSLGIRSEAREYF
TGCGCCAGCAGCTTGGGCATTCGCTCAGAGGCTAGAGAGTACTTC
>NA|TRBJ1-1|TRBV2|NA|13
CASRSGVSTEAFF
TGTGCCAGCAGATCAGGGGTCAGCACTGAAGCTTTCTTT
>NA|TRBJ1-2|TRBV5-6|NA|15
CASSPPAGLNYGYTF
TGTGCCAGCAGCCCACCGGCGGGGCTTAACTATGGCTACACCTTC
>NA|TRBJ2-4|TRBV7-9|NA|13
CASSLSTKNIQYF
TGTGCCAGCAGCTTATCAACCAAAAACATTCAGTACTTC
>NA|TRBJ2-3|TRBV9|TRBD1|16
CASSARGRVGTDTQYF
TGTGCCAGCAGCGCCAGGGGGCGCGTTGGCACAGATACGCAGTATTTT
>few|TRBJ1-4|TRBV11-2|NA|16
CASSLAPGGTREKLFF
TGTGCCAGCAGCTTAGCCCCGGGCGGGACCCGTGAAAAACTGTTTTTT
>NA|TRBJ1-1|TRBV2|NA|13
CASTDRLGTEAFF
TGTGCCAGCACCGACAGACTAGGGACTGAAGCTTTCTTT
>NA|TRBJ2-7|TRBV7-3|NA|13
CASSLTSGSEQYF
TGTGCCAGCAGCTTAACGTCAGGGTCCGAGCAGTACTTC
>NA|TRBJ2-1|TRBV7-3|TRBD2|17
CASSPGGSGRAYNEQFF
TGTGCCAGCAGCCCAGGCGGTAGCGGGAGGGCCTACAATGAGCAGTTCTTC
>few|TRBJ1-2|TRBV6-5|TRBD1|13
CASRRQGGYGYTF
TGTGCCAGCAGGAGACAGGGAGGATATGGCTACACCTTC
>NA|TRBJ2-5|TRBV2|NA|14
CASTLQGPGETQYF
TGTGCCAGCACCTTGCAGGGTCCAGGGGAGACCCAGTACTTC
>NA|TRBJ2-1|TRBV10-3|NA|12
CAIRRDLNEQFF
TGTGCCATCAGGCGGGACCTTAATGAGCAGTTCTTC
>few|TRBJ1-5|TRBV5-1|TRBD1|15
CASSPQGASNQPQHF
TGCGCCAGCAGCCCACAGGGGGCGAGCAATCAGCCCCAGCATTTT
>NA|TRBJ1-5|TRBV7-6|NA|15
CASSLAQGYMQPQHF
TGTGCCAGCAGCTTAGCGCAGGGGTATATGCAGCCCCAGCATTTT
>NA|TRBJ1-4|TRBV5-1|NA|16
CASSIRPRGGNEKLFF
TGCGCCAGCAGCATTCGACCCCGCGGGGGTAATGAAAAACTGTTTTTT
>NA|TRBJ2-1|TRBV19|NA|16
CASRKIGRGGINEQFF
TGTGCCAGTAGAAAAATTGGCAGGGGCGGAATAAATGAGCAGTTCTTC
>NA|TRBJ1-6|TRBV6-5|TRBD1|15
CASSRGQGDDSPLHF
TGTGCCAGCAGCAGAGGACAGGGGGATGATTCACCCCTCCACTTT
>NA|TRBJ1-5|TRBV15|NA|22
CATSKEIGWRTGRYYSNQPQHF
TGTGCCACCAGCAAAGAGATCGGGTGGCGCACAGGGAGATATTATAGCAATCAGCCCCAGCATTTT
>NA|TRBJ2-7|TRBV5-1|NA|14
CASSPRYLNYEQYF
TGCGCCAGCAGCCCCCGGTATCTGAACTACGAGCAGTACTTC
>once|TRBJ2-3|TRBV7-9|NA|15
CASSLASGSTDTQYF
TGTGCCAGCAGCTTAGCGAGCGGGAGCACAGATACGCAGTATTTT
>NA|TRBJ2-7|TRBV6-5|TRBD2|14
CASRGLAAPYEQYF
TGTGCCAGCAGGGGACTAGCGGCACCCTACGAGCAGTACTTC
>NA|TRBJ1-5|TRBV19|TRBD1|16
CASSHGQVNSNQPQHF
TGTGCCAGTAGTCATGGACAGGTTAATAGCAATCAGCCCCAGCATTTT
>NA|TRBJ2-3|TRBV7-9|TRBD1|12
CASSPTGDTQYF
TGTGCCAGCAGCCCGACAGGGGATACGCAGTATTTT
>NA|TRBJ2-7|TRBV6-5|NA|12
CASSQAGYEQYF
TGTGCCAGCAGCCAGGCGGGCTACGAGCAGTACTTC
>NA|TRBJ1-2|TRBV2|NA|14
CASSEGAGNYGYTF
TGTGCCAGCAGTGAAGGGGCAGGGAACTATGGCTACACCTTC
>NA|TRBJ1-2|TRBV5-1|NA|15
CASSLVLGRYYGYTF
TGCGCCAGCAGCTTGGTTCTGGGGCGTTACTATGGCTACACCTTC